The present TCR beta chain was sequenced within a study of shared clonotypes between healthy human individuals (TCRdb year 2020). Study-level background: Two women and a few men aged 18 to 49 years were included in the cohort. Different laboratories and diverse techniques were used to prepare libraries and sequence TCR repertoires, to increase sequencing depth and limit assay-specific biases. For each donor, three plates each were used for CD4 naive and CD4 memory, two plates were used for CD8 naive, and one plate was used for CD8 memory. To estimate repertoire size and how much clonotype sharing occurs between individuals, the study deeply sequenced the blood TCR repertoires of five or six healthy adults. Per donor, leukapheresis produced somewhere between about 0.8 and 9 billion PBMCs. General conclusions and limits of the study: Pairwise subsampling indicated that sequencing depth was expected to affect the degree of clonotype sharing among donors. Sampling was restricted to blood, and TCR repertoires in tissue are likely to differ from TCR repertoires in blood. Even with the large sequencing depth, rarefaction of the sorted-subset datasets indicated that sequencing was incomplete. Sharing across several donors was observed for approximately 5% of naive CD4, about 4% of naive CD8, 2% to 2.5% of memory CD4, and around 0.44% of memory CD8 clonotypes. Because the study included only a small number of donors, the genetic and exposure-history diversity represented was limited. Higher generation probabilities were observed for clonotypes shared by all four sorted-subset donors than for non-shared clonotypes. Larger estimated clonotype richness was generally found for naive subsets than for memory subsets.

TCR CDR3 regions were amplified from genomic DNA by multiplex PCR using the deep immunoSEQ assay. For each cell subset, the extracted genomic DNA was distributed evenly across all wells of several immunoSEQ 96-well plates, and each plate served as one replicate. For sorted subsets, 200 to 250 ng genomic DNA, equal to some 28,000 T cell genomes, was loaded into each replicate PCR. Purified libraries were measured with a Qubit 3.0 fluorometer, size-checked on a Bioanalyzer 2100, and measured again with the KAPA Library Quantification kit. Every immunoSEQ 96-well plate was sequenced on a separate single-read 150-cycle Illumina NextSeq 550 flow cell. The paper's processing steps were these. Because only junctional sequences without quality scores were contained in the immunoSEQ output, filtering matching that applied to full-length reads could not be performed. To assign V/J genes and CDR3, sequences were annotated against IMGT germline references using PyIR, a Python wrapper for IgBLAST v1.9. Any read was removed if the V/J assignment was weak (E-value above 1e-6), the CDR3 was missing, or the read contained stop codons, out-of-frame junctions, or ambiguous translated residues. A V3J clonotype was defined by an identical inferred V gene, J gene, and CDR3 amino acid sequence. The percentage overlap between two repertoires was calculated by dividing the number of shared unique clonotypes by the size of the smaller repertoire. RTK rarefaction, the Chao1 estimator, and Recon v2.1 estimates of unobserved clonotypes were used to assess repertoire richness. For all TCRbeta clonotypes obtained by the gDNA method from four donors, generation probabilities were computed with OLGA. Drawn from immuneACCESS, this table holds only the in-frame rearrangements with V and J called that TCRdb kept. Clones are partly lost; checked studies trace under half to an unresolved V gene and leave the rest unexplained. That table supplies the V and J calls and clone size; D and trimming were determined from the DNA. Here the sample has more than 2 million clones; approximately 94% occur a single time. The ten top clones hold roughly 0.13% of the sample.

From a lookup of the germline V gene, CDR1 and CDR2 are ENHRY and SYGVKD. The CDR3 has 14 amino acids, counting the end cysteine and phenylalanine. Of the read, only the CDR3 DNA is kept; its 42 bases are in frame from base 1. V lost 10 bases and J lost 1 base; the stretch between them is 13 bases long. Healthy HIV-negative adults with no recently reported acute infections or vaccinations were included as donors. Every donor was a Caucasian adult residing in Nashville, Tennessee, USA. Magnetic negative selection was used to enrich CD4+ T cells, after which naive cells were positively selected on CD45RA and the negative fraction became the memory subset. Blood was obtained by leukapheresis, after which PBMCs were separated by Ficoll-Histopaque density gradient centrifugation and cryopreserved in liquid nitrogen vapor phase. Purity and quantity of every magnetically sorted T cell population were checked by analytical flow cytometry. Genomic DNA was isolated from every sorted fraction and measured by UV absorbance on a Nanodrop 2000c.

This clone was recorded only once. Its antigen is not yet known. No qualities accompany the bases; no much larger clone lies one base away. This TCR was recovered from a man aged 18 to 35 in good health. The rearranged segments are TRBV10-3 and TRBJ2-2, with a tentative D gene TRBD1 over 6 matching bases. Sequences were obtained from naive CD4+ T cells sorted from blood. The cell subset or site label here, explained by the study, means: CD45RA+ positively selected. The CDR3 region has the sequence CATTKTGNTGELFF. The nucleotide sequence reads TGTGCCACCACGAAGACAGGGAACACCGGGGAGCTGTTTTTT.